Described below is a single T cell receptor (beta chain) sequence and its context. Its antigen is still unknown. Libraries were prepared by immunoSEQ multiplex PCR; TCRdb keeps only in-frame clonotypes and omits some of them. This table has some 42,000 clones, about 80% appearing once. The time point is: week 35, safety follow-up. The investigators gave 300 ug of mutant IDH1 20-mer peptide in each vaccine dose, together with topical imiquimod. The sample comes from a study of a mutant IDH1 vaccine in newly diagnosed glioma. Study summary: Vaccination was launched 4-6 weeks after radiotherapy alone, or with temozolomide cycles. The earlier regimen, radiotherapy, temozolomide, or both, was most often both.

In germline, CDR1 is SGDLS, CDR2 YYNGEE. The CDR3 runs 12 residues. The V and J ends lost 3 bases and 6 bases respectively, with 9 bases between them. The clonotype comes from a woman aged 45-60 years with glioma. Sequenced material: PBMCs, taken from a glioma patient whose treatment included an IDH1 peptide vaccine. This rearrangement joins TRBV9 to TRBJ1-2; perhaps TRBD1 as D (5 bases). DNA for the CDR3: TGTGCCAGCAGCGGACGCAGGGATGGCTACACCTTC. It translates to CASSGRRDGYTF.